This T cell receptor (beta chain) stems from a study of metastatic and nonmetastatic thyroid tumors. Study-wide background: The authors compared repertoires across blood and tumor or nodule tissue from malignant and benign thyroid patients.

Study outcomes and limitations: In both blood and tumor samples, TCR beta diversity was reported significantly higher for malignant than benign nodules.

Many counts were recorded for this clone. Its specificity is not known. Other DNA sequences in the same sample also yield this CDR3. Germline V CDR1 and CDR2: MDHEN, SYDVKM. The CDR3 sequence is 13 residues long. Trimming took 7 bases from V and 6 from J, leaving 15 bases between them. MiXCR reprocessed the PCR reads for TCRdb. The data hold about 38,000 clones, with roughly 28% observed a single time. The entire patient cohort was treatment-naive prior to thyroid surgery. This TCR was sampled from a male donor with papillary thyroid cancer or a benign thyroid nodule (not recorded which). Some clones in this sample may be carry-over from other donors' samples. This sequence joins TRBV28 and TRBJ1-1; D may be TRBD1 (6 bases). The sample was blood. CDR3 region: CASTLTGTAEAFF. The CDR3 coding sequence is TGTGCCAGCACCCTAACAGGGACCGCTGAAGCTTTCTTT. Looking up the rest from reference TRBV28 and TRBJ1-1 gives the full variable domain: DVKVTQSSRYLVKRTGEKVFLECVQDMDHENMFWYRQDPGLGLRLIYFSYDVKMKEKGDIPEGYSVSREKKERFSLILESASTNQTSMYLCASTLTGTAEAFFGQGTRLTVV.